A single sample is the source of the 7 T cell receptor beta chains below, sequenced in a study of OX40 agonist ivuxolimab in advanced cancers. Assay: immunoSEQ multiplex PCR; the TCRdb copy retains only in-frame clones and omits some. Counted here are about 26,000 clones, roughly 80% occurring once; the ten biggest clones make up around a third. The starting material was CD4+ or CD8+ T cells sorted from blood, obtained in a trial of the OX40 agonist ivuxolimab. These receptors were taken from an adult with an advanced solid tumor such as melanoma, head and neck, liver or kidney cancer.

The chain has TRBV14 and TRBJ2-1; D is undetermined. Per the germline V gene, CDR1 is SGHDN and CDR2 is FVKESK. Trimming took off 8 bases at V and 3 bases at J, with 20 bases between the two ends. The CDR3 has 16 residues. The CDR3 coding sequence is TGTGCCAGCCTCCGGTATAGGAGTTTCCACTACAATGAGCAGTTCTTC. This sequence encodes CASLRYRSFHYNEQFF.

This rearrangement joins TRBV11-3 to TRBJ1-1; tentative D call: TRBD1 (5 bases). Looked up from germline, CDR1 is SGHNT and CDR2 is YENEEA. This CDR3 is built from 11 residues. V was pared by 6 bases and J by 6 bases, with 8 bases between. CDR3 sequence (DNA): TGTGCCAGCAGTCAGGGTCCTGAAGCTTTCTTT. Encoded protein: CASSQGPEAFF. The complete variable domain, with remaining parts taken from reference TRBV11-3 and TRBJ1-1, reads EAGVVQSPRYKIIEKKQPVAFWCNPISGHNTLYWYLQNLGQGPELLIRYENEEAVDDSQLPKDRFSAERLKGVDSTLKIQPAELGDSAVYLCASSQGPEAFFGQGTRLTVV.

V usage is TRBV28 and J usage is TRBJ2-7; D ambiguous. This CDR3 region has 9 residues. V lost 7 bases, J lost 12 bases, and 10 bases lay in between. Per germline, CDR1 MDHEN and CDR2 SYDVKM. CDR3 sequence (DNA): TGTGCCAGCAAGGCAACTCGGTACTTC. This gives the protein CASKATRYF.

The gene calls are TRBV4-2 and TRBJ2-2, with D unclear. The V and J ends lost 2 bases and 1 base respectively, with 14 bases between them. The V gene's germline CDR1 is LGHNA and CDR2 YNFKEQ. This CDR3 spans 17 amino acids. The CDR3 reads CASSQSFRTGNTGELFF. The CDR3 coding sequence is TGTGCCAGCAGCCAATCCTTCCGGACGGGGAACACCGGGGAGCTGTTTTTT.

The chain links TRBV2 to TRBJ2-4; 9 bases match TRBD1. J gave up 1 base and V 11 bases, and 15 bases lay outside the gene matches. This CDR3 has 17 residues. Germline assignment: CDR1 SNHLY and CDR2 FYNNEI. The CDR3 DNA follows: TGTGCCCAGACACGGGACAGGGTAGCAGTTGCCAAAAACATTCAGTACTTC. As protein: CAQTRDRVAVAKNIQYF.

The V gene is TRBV30, the J gene TRBJ1-1; D possibly corresponds to TRBD1 (6 bases). CDR3 length equals 16 residues. Germline V gene lookup returns CDR1 GTSNPN and CDR2 SVGIG (reference sequence). V was cut by 0 bases and J by 1 base, with 15 bases left in between. CDR3 in DNA: TGTGCCTGGAGTGTACTACAGGGAGGAAGGAACACTGAAGCTTTCTTT. It encodes CAWSVLQGGRNTEAFF.

This chain connects TRBV30 to TRBJ2-1; TRBD2 is a possible D gene (5 bases). Germline CDR1 GTSNPN, CDR2 SVGIG (reference sequence). The CDR3 is 13 amino acids. V lost 0 bases and J lost 9, with 12 bases in between. In nucleotides, the CDR3 is TGTGCCTGGAGTGTGCTCGGGGTCGGTGAGCAGTTCTTC. This translates into CAWSVLGVGEQFF.